This T cell receptor beta chain originates from a study of cytomegalovirus exposure and HLA in healthy donors. The primer mix had 60 Vbeta and 13 Jbeta primers. TCRdb's table, derived via immunoSEQ multiplex PCR, lists solely in-frame clones and lacks some. The sample includes under 130,000 clones, over 70% of them seen just once. This CDR3 is 15 amino acids long. Trimming shortened V by 4 bases and J by 9 bases, and 19 bases separated the two germline ends. Germline CDR1 and CDR2: MNHEY and SMNVEV (reference sequence). Study findings and constraints: Later on, a genetic analysis was performed. It linked a missense variant in DCLRE1C with V- and J-gene trimming of TCR beta. Fewer N-insertions (relative to the approximately 700-donor mean) were reportedly seen in an Asian-associated ancestry cluster in a later analysis.

Concerning this clone itself: Its antigen is undetermined.

Sequenced input: PBMCs. This clonotype was obtained from a male donor in good health and CMV-seronegative. J is TRBJ1-5 and V is TRBV27; tentative D call: TRBD1 (6 bases). CDR3 nucleotides: TGTGCCAGCAGTTCAGGACAGAGTCTGACGAGGCCCCAGCATTTT. Encoded protein: CASSSGQSLTRPQHF.